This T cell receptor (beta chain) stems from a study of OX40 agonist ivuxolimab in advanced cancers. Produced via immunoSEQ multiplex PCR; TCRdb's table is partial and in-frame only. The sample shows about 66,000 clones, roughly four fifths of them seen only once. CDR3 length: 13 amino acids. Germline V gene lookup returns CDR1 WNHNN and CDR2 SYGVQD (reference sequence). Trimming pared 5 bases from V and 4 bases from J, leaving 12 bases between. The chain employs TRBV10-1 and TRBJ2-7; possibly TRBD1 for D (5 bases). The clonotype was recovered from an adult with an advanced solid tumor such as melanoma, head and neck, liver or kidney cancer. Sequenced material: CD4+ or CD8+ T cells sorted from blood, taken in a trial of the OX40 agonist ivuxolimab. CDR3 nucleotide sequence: TGCGCCAGCAGTCCTCCAGGGTCGTACGAGCAGTACTTC. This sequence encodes CASSPPGSYEQYF.